What follows are 26 T cell receptor beta chains derived from one specimen sequenced in a study of T cells in Graves' hyperthyroidism and ophthalmopathy. The source material, RNA transcripts, was used to amplify TCR beta CDR3 regions. A first-round RT-PCR of the TCR CDR3 used the HTBI primer set. TCRdb reprocessed the multiplex PCR reads with MiXCR, giving one entry per CDR3 protein. This table holds about 720,000 distinct CDR3 sequences, approximately 16% found once. The sample comprised blood. The receptor set was obtained from a man between 18 and 29 years old with Graves' hyperthyroidism.

The chain recombines TRBV4-1 with TRBJ2-7; D gene uncertain. Germline V gene sequence: CDR1 MGHRA, CDR2 YSYEKL. The V and J ends lost 1 base and 6 bases respectively, with 10 bases between them. The CDR3 extends over 13 amino acids. CDR3 protein: CASSQGYRGEQYF. The CDR3 region has the DNA TGCGCCAGCAGCCAAGGCTACCGTGGCGAGCAGTACTTC.

This clonotype was found a few times. The chain joins TRBV30 to TRBJ2-7, with 8 positions matching TRBD2. CDR1 is GTSNPN, CDR2 SVGIG, per germline (reference sequence). Germline trimming cut 6 bases from V and 7 bases from J; bases unmatched to any gene: 20. The CDR3 runs to 16 residues. The DNA of the CDR3 is TGTGCCTGTAAGTCGGGACTGCGGACTAGCCGTAGAGAGCAGTACTTC. Translation: CACKSGLRTSRREQYF.

V usage is TRBV6-1 and J usage is TRBJ2-5; D remains ambiguous. CDR1 is MNHNS, CDR2 SASEGT, per germline. The CDR3 extends over 15 amino acids. The germline V and J ends were trimmed by 1 base and 5 bases, with 14 bases remaining between them. The CDR3 coding sequence is TGTGCCAGCAGTGAAGTCGGCGGAAGTGGGGAGACCCAGTACTTC. Protein: CASSEVGGSGETQYF.

This clonotype was seen ten or more times. The rearrangement uses TRBV5-6 and TRBJ2-5; 8 positions agree with TRBD1. J lost 1 base, V lost 2 bases, and 4 bases had no gene match. CDR1 and CDR2 (germline): SGHDT, YYEEEE. CDR3 size: 15 residues. The CDR3 here is CASSFVDRVQETQYF. CDR3 coding DNA: TGTGCCAGCAGCTTCGTGGACAGGGTCCAAGAGACCCAGTACTTC.

In its sample, this clonotype was seen many times. This rearrangement joins TRBV2 to TRBJ1-5; D uncertain. The CDR3 totals 13 residues. Germline CDR1 is SNHLY and CDR2 is FYNNEI. Trimming shortened V by 6 bases and J by 1 base, and 7 bases separated the two germline ends. The CDR3 DNA is TGTGCCAGCAGACAGATAAGCAATCAGCCCCAGCATTTT. It codes for CASRQISNQPQHF.

The chain links TRBV28 to TRBJ1-6, with unresolved D. V was clipped by 6 bases and J by 3 bases, with 15 bases between them. The CDR3 extends over 16 amino acids. Germline V CDR1 and CDR2: MDHEN, SYDVKM. In DNA, the CDR3 is TGTGCCAGCAGGCTACCCCAGACGTTCTATAATTCACCCCTCCACTTT. Amino acid sequence: CASRLPQTFYNSPLHF.

This clonotype has a handful of counts. CDR3 protein: CASSPSQGSTDTQYF. Here the CDR3 DNA reads TGTGCCAGCTCACCCTCCCAGGGAAGCACAGATACGCAGTATTTT. The chain couples TRBV18 to TRBJ2-3, with D maybe TRBD1 (5 bases). Germline loops: CDR1 KGHSH, CDR2 LQKENI. The V and J ends lost 3 bases and 0 bases respectively, with 10 bases between them. The CDR3 extends over 15 amino acids.

The sample holds many counts of this clonotype. DNA of the CDR3: TGTGCCAGCAGTTTAAGTCGGGAGAACGAGCAGTACTTC. Translation gives CASSLSRENEQYF. The chain couples TRBV28 to TRBJ2-7; the D gene is possibly TRBD2 (6 bases). The CDR3 totals 13 residues. The V gene lost 2 bases and the J gene lost 5 bases, with 10 bases spanning the gap. CDR1 is MDHEN, CDR2 SYDVKM, per germline.

Ten or more counts support this clonotype. This sequence joins TRBV12-3 or TRBV12-4 and TRBJ2-7, with 8 bases that match TRBD2. This CDR3 comprises 14 residues. The trim removed 8 bases at V and 3 bases at J, leaving 9 bases unmatched. The DNA for the CDR3 is TGTGCCAGCGGGCGGGGCGGGAGGCTCTACGAGCAGTACTTC. This codes for CASGRGGRLYEQYF.

The table lists this clonotype with a few counts. This chain joins TRBV12-3 or TRBV12-4 and TRBJ1-6; 10 bases fit TRBD1. Unmatched junction bases numbered 5, after V lost 5 bases and J lost 10 bases. There are 14 residues in the CDR3. Written as DNA, the CDR3 is TGTGCCAGCAGTGGCGGGACAGGGGCGTCACCCCTCCACTTT. This gives the protein CASSGGTGASPLHF.

This clonotype came up many times. The V gene is TRBV6-2 or TRBV6-3, the J gene TRBJ2-3; the match to TRBD2 covers 12 bases. This CDR3 spans 14 amino acids. CDR1 and CDR2 from the germline V gene are MNHEY and SVGEGT. Germline trimming cut 6 bases from V and 3 bases from J; bases unmatched to any gene: 1. In nucleotides, the CDR3 is TGTGCCAGCAGAACTAGCGGGAGGACAGATACGCAGTATTTT. This codes for CASRTSGRTDTQYF.

This clonotype has more than one count but fewer than ten. This sequence joins TRBV5-1 and TRBJ2-7; D may be TRBD1 or TRBD2 (6 bases each). Germline V gene lookup returns CDR1 SGHRS and CDR2 YFSETQ. Trimming left V 4 bases short and J 0 bases short, with 14 bases between. The CDR3 sequence is 15 residues long. The CDR3 DNA reads TGCGCCAGCAGCGCGGGGACAATCAGCTCCTACGAGCAGTACTTC. It is translated as CASSAGTISSYEQYF.

The chain has TRBV28 and TRBJ1-1, with D unresolved. CDR3 length equals 13 residues. From germline, CDR1 is MDHEN and CDR2 SYDVKM. Trimming stripped 5 bases from V and 8 bases from J, with 15 bases between. The chain's CDR3 is CASSLRTDPEAFF. The CDR3 DNA sequence: TGTGCCAGCAGTCTCAGGACCGACCCCGAAGCTTTCTTT.

This rearrangement joins TRBV12-3 or TRBV12-4 to TRBJ2-1; TRBD2 matches at 12 bases. The CDR3 is 15 residues long. Germline trimming cut 7 bases from V and 5 bases from J; bases unmatched to any gene: 6. CDR3 amino acids: CASTPSGRANNEQFF. The CDR3 DNA follows: TGTGCCAGCACCCCTAGCGGGAGGGCTAACAATGAGCAGTTCTTC.

This clonotype has only a few counts. The chain has TRBV7-9 and TRBJ2-3, with 14 bases lining up with TRBD2. The V and J ends lost 6 bases and 8 bases, in that order; junction bases with no gene match: 13. Germline assignment: CDR1 SEHNR and CDR2 FQNEAQ (reference sequence). The CDR3 length is 17 residues. DNA of the CDR3: TGTGCCAGCAGTTCTTATATGACTAGCGGGAGGGCCGGTACGCAGTATTTT. This sequence encodes CASSSYMTSGRAGTQYF.

This clonotype has just a few counts. The chain recombines TRBV28 with TRBJ2-2; D is uncertain. With 6 bases removed from V and 4 bases from J, the gap between germline ends came to 9 bases. This CDR3 region has 13 residues. Germline lookup yields CDR1 MDHEN and CDR2 SYDVKM. The CDR3 spells CASSFVLTGELFF. The CDR3 DNA sequence: TGTGCCAGCAGCTTTGTCCTCACCGGGGAGCTGTTTTTT. The full variable domain, in which reference TRBV28 and TRBJ2-2 provide the parts outside the CDR3, is DVKVTQSSRYLVKRTGEKVFLECVQDMDHENMFWYRQDPGLGLRLIYFSYDVKMKEKGDIPEGYSVSREKKERFSLILESASTNQTSMYLCASSFVLTGELFFGEGSRLTVL.

Ten or more counts support this clonotype. This sequence joins TRBV28 and TRBJ2-5, with 7 bases fitting TRBD2. The CDR3 covers 13 residues. V lost 7 bases and J lost 6; bases outside the gene matches: 8. CDR1 is MDHEN and CDR2 is SYDVKM in the germline V gene. In DNA, the CDR3 is TGTGCCAGCACCGAGGGAGGGGAGAAGACCCAGTACTTC. As protein: CASTEGGEKTQYF.

This clonotype was recorded at least ten times. V usage is TRBV12-3 or TRBV12-4 and J usage is TRBJ1-1; TRBD1 matches 8 bases. V trimming: 6 bases; J trimming: 1 base; junction bases outside the gene matches: 10. The CDR3 consists of 16 residues. CDR3 in DNA: TGTGCCAGCAGCAAAGACAGGGGATTGACGAACACTGAAGCTTTCTTT. This codes for CASSKDRGLTNTEAFF.

This clonotype has more than one count but fewer than ten. V and J are TRBV20-1 and TRBJ2-7; the D is unclear. V lost 6 bases and J lost 1, with 19 bases in between. The germline CDR1 and CDR2 sequences are DFQATT and SNEGSKA (reference sequence). This CDR3 is 15 amino acids long. The DNA for the CDR3 is TGCAGTGCCCGGACCCTGGGCCCGGTTTCCTACGAGCAGTACTTC. Its translation: CSARTLGPVSYEQYF.

This sequence joins TRBV12-3 or TRBV12-4 and TRBJ2-7; the match to TRBD2 covers 11 bases. The CDR3 extends over 16 amino acids. J gave up 4 bases and V 5 bases, and 10 bases lay outside the gene matches. CDR3 nucleotide sequence: TGTGCCAGCAGTCCCCTACTAGCGGGAGCCACTTACGAGCAGTACTTC. Amino acids: CASSPLLAGATYEQYF.

This clonotype was picked up many times. The V gene is TRBV20-1, the J gene TRBJ2-5, with D hard to call. The CDR3 consists of 11 residues. Trimming left V 0 bases short and J 9 bases short, with 8 bases between. Per germline, CDR1 DFQATT and CDR2 SNEGSKA (reference sequence). In DNA form, the CDR3 reads TGCAGTGCTAGAGATGGTCGGGCCCAGTACTTC. This sequence encodes CSARDGRAQYF.

This clonotype has only a few counts. V is TRBV20-1 and J is TRBJ2-5, with no clear D. Germline V gene lookup returns CDR1 DFQATT and CDR2 SNEGSKA (reference sequence). The CDR3 has 11 amino acids. The V gene lost 4 bases and the J gene lost 5 bases, with 8 bases spanning the gap. The CDR3 DNA reads TGCAGTGCTATGAAGCCCGAGACCCAGTACTTC. Its protein product is CSAMKPETQYF.

This clonotype came up a few times. This rearrangement joins TRBV11-3 to TRBJ2-7; D unclear. CDR1 SGHNT and CDR2 YENEEA come from the germline V gene. The CDR3 spans 11 residues. Trimming cost V 5 bases and J 7 bases, with 9 bases left between them. The chain's CDR3 is CASSPGEEQYF. In DNA, the CDR3 is TGTGCCAGCAGCCCCGGAGAAGAGCAGTACTTC.

This clonotype was observed a handful of times. The chain employs TRBV7-2 and TRBJ2-3; TRBD2 might be the D (6 bases). Deletions cut 5 bases from V and 3 bases from J, with 12 bases between. CDR3 length: 14 amino acids. CDR1 and CDR2 from the germline V gene are SGHTA and FQGNSA. The CDR3 nucleotides read TGTGCCAGCAGCATCCATAGCGGTACAGATACGCAGTATTTT. This gives the protein CASSIHSGTDTQYF.

This sequence joins TRBV6-2 or TRBV6-3 and TRBJ1-5; unclear D gene. Germline values: CDR1 MNHEY, CDR2 SVGEGT. The germline V and J ends were trimmed by 5 bases and 0 bases, with 14 bases remaining between them. CDR3 size: 16 residues. CDR3 DNA sequence: TGTGCCAGCAGTCCTATCAGTGAATATAGCAATCAGCCCCAGCATTTT. Translating gives CASSPISEYSNQPQHF.

Only a few counts were recorded for this clonotype. The chain combines TRBV3-1 with TRBJ2-7; 12 bases align to TRBD2. V lost 0 bases to trimming and J lost 7 bases; unmatched junction nucleotides: 10. This CDR3 comprises 17 residues. Germline V gives CDR1 LGHDT, CDR2 YNNKEL (reference sequence). The CDR3 sequence is CASSQERTSGNPFEQYF. Written as DNA, the CDR3 is TGTGCCAGCAGCCAAGAGAGGACTAGCGGGAACCCCTTTGAGCAGTACTTC.